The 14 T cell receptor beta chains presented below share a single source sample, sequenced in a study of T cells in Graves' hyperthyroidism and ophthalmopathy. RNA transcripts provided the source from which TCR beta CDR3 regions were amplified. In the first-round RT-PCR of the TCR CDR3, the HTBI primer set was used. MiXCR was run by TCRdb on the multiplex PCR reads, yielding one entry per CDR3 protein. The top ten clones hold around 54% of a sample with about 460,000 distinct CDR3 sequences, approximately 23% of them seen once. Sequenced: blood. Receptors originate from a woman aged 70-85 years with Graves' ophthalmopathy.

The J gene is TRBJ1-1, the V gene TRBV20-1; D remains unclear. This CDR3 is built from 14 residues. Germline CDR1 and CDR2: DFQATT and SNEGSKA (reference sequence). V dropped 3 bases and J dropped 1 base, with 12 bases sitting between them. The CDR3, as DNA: TGCAGTGCTAGCCTGGACTCGACGAACACTGAAGCTTTCTTT. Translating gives CSASLDSTNTEAFF.

CDR3 amino acids: CASSLEGGRRYEQYF. CDR3 bases: TGTGCCAGCAGCTTAGAAGGCGGGAGGAGATACGAGCAGTACTTC. This chain links TRBV11-1 with TRBJ2-7; 8 bases are shared with TRBD2. Germline V lookup: CDR1 SGHAT, CDR2 FQDESV (reference sequence). This CDR3 has 15 amino acids. Losses at the gene ends were 1 base for V and 4 bases for J; bases not matched to a gene: 6.

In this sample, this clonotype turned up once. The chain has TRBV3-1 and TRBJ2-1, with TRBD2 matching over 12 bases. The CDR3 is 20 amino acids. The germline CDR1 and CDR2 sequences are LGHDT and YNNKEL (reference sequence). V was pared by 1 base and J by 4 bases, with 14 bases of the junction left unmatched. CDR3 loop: CASSQVRTSGIKGGYNEQFF. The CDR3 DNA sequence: TGTGCCAGCAGCCAAGTGCGGACTAGCGGGATCAAAGGGGGTTACAATGAGCAGTTCTTC.

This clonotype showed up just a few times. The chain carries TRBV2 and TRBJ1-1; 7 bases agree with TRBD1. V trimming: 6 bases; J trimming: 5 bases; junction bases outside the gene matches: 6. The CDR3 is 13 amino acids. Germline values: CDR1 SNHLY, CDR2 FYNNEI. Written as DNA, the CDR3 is TGTGCCAGCAGCTCCCACAGGGGTACTGAAGCTTTCTTT. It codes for CASSSHRGTEAFF.

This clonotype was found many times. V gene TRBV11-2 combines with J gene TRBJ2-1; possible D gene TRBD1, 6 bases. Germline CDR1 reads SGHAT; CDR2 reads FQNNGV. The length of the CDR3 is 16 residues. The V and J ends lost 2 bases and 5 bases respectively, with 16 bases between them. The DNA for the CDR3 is TGTGCCAGCAGCTTAAGGTTGGGCAGGGGAGACAATGAGCAGTTCTTC. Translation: CASSLRLGRGDNEQFF.

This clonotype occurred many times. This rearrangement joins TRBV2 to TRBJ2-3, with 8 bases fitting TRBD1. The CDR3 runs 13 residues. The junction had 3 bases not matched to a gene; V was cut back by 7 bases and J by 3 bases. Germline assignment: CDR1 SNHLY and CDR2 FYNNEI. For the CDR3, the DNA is TGTGCCAGCAATCAGGGGGCGACAGATACGCAGTATTTT. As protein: CASNQGATDTQYF.

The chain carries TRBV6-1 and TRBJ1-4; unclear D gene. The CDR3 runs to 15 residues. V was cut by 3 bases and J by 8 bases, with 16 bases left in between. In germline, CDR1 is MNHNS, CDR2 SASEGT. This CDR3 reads CASSDPNRREEKLFF. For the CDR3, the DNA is TGTGCCAGCAGTGACCCCAATAGGAGGGAGGAAAAACTGTTTTTT.

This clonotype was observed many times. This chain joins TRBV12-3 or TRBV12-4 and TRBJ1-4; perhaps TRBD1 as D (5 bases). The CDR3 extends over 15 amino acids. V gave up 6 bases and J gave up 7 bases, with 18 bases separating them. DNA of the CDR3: TGTGCCAGCAGCTTTACGGGGCACTGGGGTGAAAAACTGTTTTTT. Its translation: CASSFTGHWGEKLFF.

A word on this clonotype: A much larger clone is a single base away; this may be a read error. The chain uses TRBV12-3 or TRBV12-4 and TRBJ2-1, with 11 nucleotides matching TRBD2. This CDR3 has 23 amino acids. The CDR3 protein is CASSLLPSGRRGEFFSSYNEQLF. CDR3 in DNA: TGTGCCAGCAGTCTGCTTCCTAGCGGGAGGAGGGGGGAATTCTTCAGCTCCTACAATGAGCAGCTCTTC.

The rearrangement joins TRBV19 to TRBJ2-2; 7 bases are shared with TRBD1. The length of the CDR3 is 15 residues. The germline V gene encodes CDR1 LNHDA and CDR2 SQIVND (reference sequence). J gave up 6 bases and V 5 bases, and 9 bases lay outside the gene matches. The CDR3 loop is CASSPLTGPAGELFF. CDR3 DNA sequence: TGTGCCAGTAGTCCCCTGACAGGGCCTGCCGGGGAGCTGTTTTTT.

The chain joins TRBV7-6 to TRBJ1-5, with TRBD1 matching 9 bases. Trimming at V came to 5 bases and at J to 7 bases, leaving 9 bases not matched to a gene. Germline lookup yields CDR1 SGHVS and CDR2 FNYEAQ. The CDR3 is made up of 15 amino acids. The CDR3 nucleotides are TGTGCCAGCAGCCTCGGGACAGGGAGAGGACAGCCCCAGCATTTT. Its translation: CASSLGTGRGQPQHF. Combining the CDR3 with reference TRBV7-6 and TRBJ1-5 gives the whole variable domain GAGVSQSPRYKVTKRGQDVALRCDPISGHVSLYWYRQALGQGPEFLTYFNYEAQQDKSGLPNDRFSAERPEGSISTLTIQRTEQRDSAMYRCASSLGTGRGQPQHFGDGTRLSIL.

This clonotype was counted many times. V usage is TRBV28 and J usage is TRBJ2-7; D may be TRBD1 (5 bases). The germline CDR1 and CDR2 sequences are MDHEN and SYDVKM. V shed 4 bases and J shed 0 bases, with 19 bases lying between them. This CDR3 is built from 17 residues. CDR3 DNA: TGTGCCAGCAGTTCCAGCCCCAGGGTCTGGGCCTCCTACGAGCAGTACTTC. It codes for CASSSSPRVWASYEQYF.

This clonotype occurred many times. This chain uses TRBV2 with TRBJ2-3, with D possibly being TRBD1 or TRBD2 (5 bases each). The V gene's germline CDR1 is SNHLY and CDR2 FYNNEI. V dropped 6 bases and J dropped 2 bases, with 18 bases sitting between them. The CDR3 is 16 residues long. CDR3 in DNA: TGTGCCAGCAGCCTGGGGGTCCTCAGCCTCACAGATACGCAGTATTTT. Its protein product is CASSLGVLSLTDTQYF.

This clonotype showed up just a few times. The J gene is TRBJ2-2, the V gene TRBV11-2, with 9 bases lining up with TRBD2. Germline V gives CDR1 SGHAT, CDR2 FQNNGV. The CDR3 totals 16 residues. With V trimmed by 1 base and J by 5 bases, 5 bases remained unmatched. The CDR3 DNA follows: TGTGCCAGCAGCTTAGGTAGCGGGGGCGCGACCGGGGAGCTGTTTTTT. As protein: CASSLGSGGATGELFF. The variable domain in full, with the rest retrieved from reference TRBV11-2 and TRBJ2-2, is EAGVAQSPRYKIIEKRQSVAFWCNPISGHATLYWYQQILGQGPKLLIQFQNNGVVDDSQLPKDRFSAERLKGVDSTLKIQPAKLEDSAVYLCASSLGSGGATGELFFGEGSRLTVL.